A single sample gave rise to the 3 T cell receptor beta chains below, sequenced in a study of blood T cell repertoires in COVID-19. Sequencing was performed with immunoSEQ multiplex PCR; in TCRdb, only in-frame clones are kept and a portion is missing. The sample records about 140,000 clones, 85% being singletons. The sequenced sample was peripheral blood. The receptors were gathered from a man aged 50 to 59 with acute or convalescent COVID-19.

This clone was observed a single time. This chain links TRBV7-8 with TRBJ1-5; D gene unclear. Germline CDR1 SGHVS, CDR2 FQNEAQ. V was cut by 4 bases and J by 1 base, with 11 bases left in between. The CDR3 totals 15 residues. The CDR3 protein is CASSSEIRSNQPQHF. The CDR3 bases are TGTGCCAGCAGCTCCGAGATCCGAAGCAATCAGCCCCAGCATTTT. The entire variable domain, with the rest obtained from reference TRBV7-8 and TRBJ1-5, is as follows: GAGVSQSPRYKVAKRGQDVALRCDPISGHVSLFWYQQALGQGPEFLTYFQNEAQLDKSGLPSDRFFAERPEGSVSTLKIQRTQQEDSAVYLCASSSEIRSNQPQHFGDGTRLSIL.

The V call is TRBV28, the J call TRBJ2-3; 9 nucleotides align to TRBD1. After removal of 6 bases from V and 5 bases from J, the junction contained 9 bases not matched to a gene. The CDR3 length is 15 residues. Germline V gene lookup returns CDR1 MDHEN and CDR2 SYDVKM. Here the CDR3 reads CASSPPGQGGDTQYF. CDR3 DNA sequence: TGTGCCAGCAGCCCACCGGGACAGGGAGGAGATACGCAGTATTTT.

V and J are TRBV28 and TRBJ2-2, with D possibly matching TRBD1 (6 bases). The ends were cut back, 4 bases at V and 6 bases at J, with 9 bases in the middle. The length of the CDR3 is 13 residues. The germline V gene encodes CDR1 MDHEN and CDR2 SYDVKM. In DNA, the CDR3 is TGTGCCAGCAGTTCCAGGGGAGCCGGGGAGCTGTTTTTT. Its translation is CASSSRGAGELFF.